The 12 T cell receptor beta chains listed next were all sequenced from one sample in a study of shared clonotypes between healthy human individuals. TCRdb's table, derived via immunoSEQ multiplex PCR, lists solely in-frame clones and lacks some. The sample contains hundreds of thousands of clones, roughly 72% of which appear only once. The source material was memory CD4+ T cells sorted from blood. Subset reported: CD45RA-negative fraction. The receptor source for this set is a woman in her 30s in good health.

The CDR3: CASSLGPGGYEQYF. The DNA for the CDR3 is TGTGCCAGCAGCTTAGGGCCGGGGGGTTACGAGCAGTACTTC. This chain links TRBV7-7 with TRBJ2-7; 7 bases map to TRBD2. The CDR3 sequence is 14 residues long. Trimming at V came to 1 base and at J to 4 bases, leaving 4 bases not matched to a gene. Germline V gives CDR1 SSHAT, CDR2 FNYEAQ (reference sequence).

The chain employs TRBV4-1 and TRBJ2-1; 8 bases map to TRBD1. This CDR3 is 16 amino acids long. In germline, CDR1 is MGHRA, CDR2 YSYEKL. The V and J ends lost 2 bases and 4 bases, in that order; junction bases with no gene match: 7. CDR3: CASSQTLTGGYNEQFF. The CDR3 nucleotides are TGCGCCAGCAGCCAAACCCTAACAGGGGGGTACAATGAGCAGTTCTTC.

The chain couples TRBV27 to TRBJ2-7, with 9 bases matching TRBD1. With 5 bases clipped from V and 3 bases from J, the junction kept 14 bases outside the gene matches. The CDR3 length is 17 residues. The V gene's germline CDR1 is MNHEY and CDR2 SMNVEV (reference sequence). For the CDR3, the DNA is TGTGCCAGCAGTCCCCTTCTCCCCGGGACAGGGAACTACGAGCAGTACTTC. Translation gives CASSPLLPGTGNYEQYF.

The chain couples TRBV10-3 to TRBJ2-7, with D tentatively TRBD1 (6 bases). Germline V gives CDR1 ENHRY, CDR2 SYGVKD. V lost 5 bases and J 3 bases, leaving 14 bases between the germline ends. The length of the CDR3 is 14 residues. The CDR3 DNA follows: TGTGCCATCAGTTCCGACAGGTTCGGCTACGAGCAGTACTTC. It specifies CAISSDRFGYEQYF.

The V gene is TRBV7-4, the J gene TRBJ1-3, with unresolved D. The V gene lost 2 bases and the J gene lost 1 base, with 6 bases spanning the gap. Germline CDR1 reads SGHVT; CDR2 reads SQSDAQ. The CDR3 is 14 amino acids. CDR3 in amino acids: CASSLITSGNTIYF. Here the CDR3 DNA reads TGTGCCAGCAGCTTAATCACGTCTGGAAACACCATATATTTT.

This CDR3 reads CASSWTSGRPDSYEQYF. The CDR3 DNA sequence: TGTGCCAGCAGCTGGACTAGCGGGAGGCCCGACTCCTACGAGCAGTACTTC. The chain links TRBV2 to TRBJ2-7, with 14 positions matching TRBD2. Germline assignment: CDR1 SNHLY and CDR2 FYNNEI. This CDR3 has 17 amino acids. J was trimmed by 0 bases and V by 6 bases; bases with no gene match: 7. The full variable domain, its missing parts supplied by reference TRBV2 and TRBJ2-7, is EPEVTQTPSHQVTQMGQEVILRCVPISNHLYFYWYRQILGQKVEFLVSFYNNEISEKSEIFDDQFSVERPDGSNFTLKIRSTKLEDSAMYFCASSWTSGRPDSYEQYFGPGTRLTVT.

The rearrangement uses TRBV6-5 and TRBJ1-5, with D uncertain. This CDR3 is 14 amino acids long. V was shortened by 6 bases and J by 6 bases, with 15 bases between the two germline ends. Germline V gives CDR1 MNHEY, CDR2 SVGAGI. The CDR3 DNA sequence: TGTGCCAGCAGCCCCGGATTTCAGAGTCAGCCCCAGCATTTT. It specifies CASSPGFQSQPQHF.

The chain employs TRBV11-2 and TRBJ2-5; D may be TRBD1 (6 bases). Germline values: CDR1 SGHAT, CDR2 FQNNGV. The CDR3 has 14 amino acids. Trimming pared 3 bases from V and 2 bases from J, leaving 10 bases between. CDR3 sequence: CASSFYTGQETQYF. Here the CDR3 DNA reads TGTGCCAGCAGCTTTTACACAGGGCAAGAGACCCAGTACTTC.

This chain uses TRBV7-6 with TRBJ1-5; a weak D match, TRBD1 (5 bases). V lost 2 bases to trimming and J lost 6 bases, with 8 bases between them. Germline V lookup: CDR1 SGHVS, CDR2 FNYEAQ. This CDR3 comprises 13 residues. Here the CDR3 reads CASSLSGSQPQHF. In nucleotides, the CDR3 is TGTGCCAGCAGCTTATCAGGGAGTCAGCCCCAGCATTTT.

This sequence joins TRBV6-6 and TRBJ2-7, with a tentative D call TRBD1 (5 bases). Germline-derived CDR1 and CDR2 are MNHNY and SVGAGI (reference sequence). The CDR3 covers 15 residues. Trimming left V 2 bases short and J 0 bases short, with 11 bases between. In nucleotides, the CDR3 is TGTGCCAGCAGTTACCGCAGGGTGTTCTCCTACGAGCAGTACTTC. Protein product: CASSYRRVFSYEQYF.

V and J are TRBV7-3 and TRBJ2-1; 11 bases match TRBD2. The V gene end was trimmed by 5 bases and the J gene end by 7 bases; junction bases not matched to a gene: 13. The CDR3 covers 17 residues. Germline values: CDR1 SGHTA, CDR2 FQGTGA. The DNA of the CDR3 is TGTGCCAGCAGCCTAGACGCACTAGCGGGAGCCCTTAATGAGCAGTTCTTC. Protein: CASSLDALAGALNEQFF. The whole variable domain, filled in from reference TRBV7-3 and TRBJ2-1, reads GAGVSQTPSNKVTEKGKYVELRCDPISGHTALYWYRQSLGQGPEFLIYFQGTGAADDSGLPNDRFFAVRPEGSVSTLKIQRTERGDSAVYLCASSLDALAGALNEQFFGPGTRLTVL.

The gene calls are TRBV6-1 and TRBJ2-3; D ambiguous. With 7 bases removed from V and 4 bases from J, the gap between germline ends came to 12 bases. The CDR3 length is 13 residues. Germline CDR1 reads MNHNS; CDR2 reads SASEGT. CDR3 sequence (DNA): TGTGCCAGCATTGCCTTTATCGCAGATACGCAGTATTTT. Its protein product is CASIAFIADTQYF.